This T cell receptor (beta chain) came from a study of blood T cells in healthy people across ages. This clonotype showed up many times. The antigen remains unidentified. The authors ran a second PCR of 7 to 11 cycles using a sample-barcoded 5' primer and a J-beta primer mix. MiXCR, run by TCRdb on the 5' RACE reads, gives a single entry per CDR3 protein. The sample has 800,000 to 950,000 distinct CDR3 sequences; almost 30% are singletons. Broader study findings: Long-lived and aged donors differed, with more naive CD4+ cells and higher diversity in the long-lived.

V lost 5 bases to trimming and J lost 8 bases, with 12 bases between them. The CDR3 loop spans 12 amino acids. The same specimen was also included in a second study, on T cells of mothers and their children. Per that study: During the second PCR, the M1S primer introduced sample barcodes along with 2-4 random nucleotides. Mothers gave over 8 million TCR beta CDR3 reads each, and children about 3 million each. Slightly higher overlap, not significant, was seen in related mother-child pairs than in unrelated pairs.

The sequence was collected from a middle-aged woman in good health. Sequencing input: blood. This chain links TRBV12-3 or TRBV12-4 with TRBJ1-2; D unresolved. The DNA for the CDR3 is TGTGCCAGCAGTCCGACGGGGAGGGGCTACACCTTC. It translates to CASSPTGRGYTF.